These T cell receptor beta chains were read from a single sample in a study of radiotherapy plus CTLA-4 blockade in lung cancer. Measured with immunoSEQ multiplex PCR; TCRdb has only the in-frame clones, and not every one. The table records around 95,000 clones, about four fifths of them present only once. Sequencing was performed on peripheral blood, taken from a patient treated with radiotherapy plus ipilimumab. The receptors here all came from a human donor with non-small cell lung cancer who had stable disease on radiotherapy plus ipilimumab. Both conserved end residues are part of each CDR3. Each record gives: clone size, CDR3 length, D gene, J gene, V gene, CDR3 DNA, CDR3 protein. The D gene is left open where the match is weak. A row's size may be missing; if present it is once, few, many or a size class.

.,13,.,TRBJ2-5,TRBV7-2,TGTGCCAGCAGCTCGTACGGGAGTGAGACCCAGTACTTC,CASSSYGSETQYF
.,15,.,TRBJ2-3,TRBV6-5,TGTGCCAGCAGTTTAGGGGTAGGGAGCACAGATACGCAGTATTTT,CASSLGVGSTDTQYF
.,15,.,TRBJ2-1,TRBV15,TGTGCCACCTCCGTCTCTGGTGACTCCTACAATGAGCAGTTCTTC,CATSVSGDSYNEQFF
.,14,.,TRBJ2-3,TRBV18,TGTGCCAGCTCACCGCCTACGGAAAGGGGTACGCAGTATTTT,CASSPPTERGTQYF
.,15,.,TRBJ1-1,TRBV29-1,TGCAGCGTTGAACAACTACAGGGAGGGTACACTGAAGCTTTCTTT,CSVEQLQGGYTEAFF
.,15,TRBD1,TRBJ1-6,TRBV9,TGTGCCAGCAGCGTGTCGGGACAGGGTAATTCACCCCTCCACTTT,CASSVSGQGNSPLHF
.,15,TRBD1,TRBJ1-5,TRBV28,TGTGCCAGCAGACAACGGGACAGCCCCAATCAGCCCCAGCATTTT,CASRQRDSPNQPQHF
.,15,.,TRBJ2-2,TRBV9,TGTGCCAGCAGCCCGGAGGGGGAGCCACGAGGGGAGCTGTTTTTT,CASSPEGEPRGELFF
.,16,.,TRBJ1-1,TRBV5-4,TGTGCCAGCAGCCGCTTCCAGGGTTCCATGAACACTGAAGCTTTCTTT,CASSRFQGSMNTEAFF
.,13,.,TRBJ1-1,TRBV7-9,TGTGCCAGCAGCTTAGCGTGGGGGACTGAAGCTTTCTTT,CASSLAWGTEAFF
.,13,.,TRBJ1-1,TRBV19,TGTGCCAGTAGTAAGGACCAGAACACTGAAGCTTTCTTT,CASSKDQNTEAFF
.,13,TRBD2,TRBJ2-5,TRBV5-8,TGTGCCAGCAGCTTGGCGGGGGGAGAGACCCAGTACTTC,CASSLAGGETQYF
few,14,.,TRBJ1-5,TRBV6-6,TGTGCCAGCAGTTACTTGGGCAGTGATCAGCCCCAGCATTTT,CASSYLGSDQPQHF
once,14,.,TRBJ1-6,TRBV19,TGTGCCACGAAGACTGGGCCGGAAAATTCACCCCTCCACTTT,CATKTGPENSPLHF
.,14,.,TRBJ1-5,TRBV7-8,TGTGCCAGCAGCCCCGGGAACAGCAATCAGCCCCAGCATTTT,CASSPGNSNQPQHF
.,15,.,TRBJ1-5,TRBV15,TGTGCCACCAGCAGGACCGGGAATTCGAATCAGCCCCAGCATTTT,CATSRTGNSNQPQHF
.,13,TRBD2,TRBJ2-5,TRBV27,TGTGCCAGCAGCTTCGTAGCGGGCGAGACCCAGTACTTC,CASSFVAGETQYF
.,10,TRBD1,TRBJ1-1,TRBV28,TGTGCCACTGAGGGGGCAGGAGCTTTCTTT,CATEGAGAFF
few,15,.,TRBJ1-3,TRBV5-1,TGCGCCAGCAGCTTGGCCCCGGGTTCTGGAAACACCATATATTTT,CASSLAPGSGNTIYF
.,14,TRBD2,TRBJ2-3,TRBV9,TGTGCCAGCAGCACGGGACTACGGACAGATACGCAGTATTTT,CASSTGLRTDTQYF
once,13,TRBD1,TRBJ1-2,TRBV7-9,TGTGCCAGCAGCTTATGGGACAGGGAAGGCTACACCTTC,CASSLWDREGYTF
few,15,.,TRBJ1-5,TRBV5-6,TGTGCCAGCAGCTTGGCCTCAGGGTTGGAGCGGCCCCAGCATTTT,CASSLASGLERPQHF
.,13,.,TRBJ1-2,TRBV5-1,TGCGCCAGCAGCTTGACGCTGGACTATGGCTACACCTTC,CASSLTLDYGYTF
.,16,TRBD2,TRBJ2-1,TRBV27,TGTGCCAGCAGCTTTGGGGAGACTAGCGGAAAAAATGAGCAGTTCTTC,CASSFGETSGKNEQFF
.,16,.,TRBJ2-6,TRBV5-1,TGCGCCAGCAGCTTGGAAAGGGCCTCTGGGGCCAACGTCCTGACTTTC,CASSLERASGANVLTF
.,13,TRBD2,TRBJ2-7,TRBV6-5,TGTGCCAGCAGTTACAGGGAGGGCTACGAGCAGTACTTC,CASSYREGYEQYF
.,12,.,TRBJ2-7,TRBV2,TGTGCCAGCTGGTCTGAGAGGGCCGAGCAGTACTTC,CASWSERAEQYF
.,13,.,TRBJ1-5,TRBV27,TGTGCCAGCAGCCCGGCAGGGGTTCAGCCCCAGCATTTT,CASSPAGVQPQHF
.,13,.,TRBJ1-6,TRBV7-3,TGTGCCAGCAGCCCGGGGGTTAATTCACCCCTCCACTTT,CASSPGVNSPLHF
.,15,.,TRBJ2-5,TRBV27,TGTGCCAGCAGTTTATACGGGGGCAGGGGAGAGACCCAGTACTTC,CASSLYGGRGETQYF
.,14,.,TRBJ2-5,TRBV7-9,TGTGCCAGCAGCTTAGGCTCACTTAAAGAGACCCAGTACTTC,CASSLGSLKETQYF
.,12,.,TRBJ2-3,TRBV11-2,TGTGCCAGCAGTCTAGCGACAGATACGCAGTATTTT,CASSLATDTQYF
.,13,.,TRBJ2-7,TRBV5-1,TGCGCCAGCAGCTTTCCAGGGGTAGGCGAGCAGTACTTC,CASSFPGVGEQYF
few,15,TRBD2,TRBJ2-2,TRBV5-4,TGTGCCAGCAGAAGATCTAGCGGGGGCACCGGGGAGCTGTTTTTT,CASRRSSGGTGELFF
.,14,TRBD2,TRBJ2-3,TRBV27,TGTGCCAGCAGTTTTAGCGGGAGCACAGATACGCAGTATTTT,CASSFSGSTDTQYF
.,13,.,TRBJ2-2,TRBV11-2,TGTGCCAGCAGCTTGGGCCACACCGGGGAGCTGTTTTTT,CASSLGHTGELFF
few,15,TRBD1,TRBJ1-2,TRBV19,TGTGCCAGTAGTTCAGGTCCAGGGGGCGTCTATGGCTACACCTTC,CASSSGPGGVYGYTF
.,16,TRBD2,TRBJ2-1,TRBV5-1,TGCGCCAGCAGCTTGAAACAAGCGGGGGGGCCGGGGGAGCAGTTCTTC,CASSLKQAGGPGEQFF
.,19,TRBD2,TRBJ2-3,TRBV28,TGTGCCAGCAGTTTACTAGCGGGACTAGCGGGCCCAGCAGCAGATACGCAGTATTTT,CASSLLAGLAGPAADTQYF
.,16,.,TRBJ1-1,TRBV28,TGTGCCAGCGCTGAACAGGGAATCGGTTTGAACACTGAAGCTTTCTTT,CASAEQGIGLNTEAFF
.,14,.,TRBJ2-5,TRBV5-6,TGTGCCAGCAGCCCCGCCTCTGGTGGGGGGACCCAGTACTTC,CASSPASGGGTQYF
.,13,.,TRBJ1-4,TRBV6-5,TGTGCCAGCAGCCCCTCCTATAATGAAAAACTGTTTTTT,CASSPSYNEKLFF
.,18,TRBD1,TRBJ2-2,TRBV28,TGTGCCAGCAGTCACCGACAGGGGGTAAACCCGAACACCGGGGAGCTGTTTTTT,CASSHRQGVNPNTGELFF
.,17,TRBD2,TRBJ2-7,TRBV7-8,TGTGCCAGCAGCTCGAGGGGGGGAGCGGGAGGTATCTACGAGCAGTACTTC,CASSSRGGAGGIYEQYF
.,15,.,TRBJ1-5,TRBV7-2,TGTGCCAGCAGCTTAGAGGGACTAGGTAATCAGCCCCAGCATTTT,CASSLEGLGNQPQHF
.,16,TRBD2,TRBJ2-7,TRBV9,TGTGCCAGCAGCCCGGGACTAGCGGGATACGCCTACGAGCAGTACTTC,CASSPGLAGYAYEQYF
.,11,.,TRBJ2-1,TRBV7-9,TGTGCCAGCAGCTTAGCGCGTGAGCAGTTCTTC,CASSLAREQFF
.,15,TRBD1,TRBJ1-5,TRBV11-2,TGTGCCGGCAGCTCATCCGGGACAGGGAATCAGCCCCAGCATTTT,CAGSSSGTGNQPQHF
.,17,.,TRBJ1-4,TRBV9,TGTGCCAGCAGCCCCTTCAGGGTTGGAGCAACTAATGAAAAACTGTTTTTT,CASSPFRVGATNEKLFF
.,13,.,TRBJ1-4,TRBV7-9,TGTGCCAGCAGCCTAGGGATTAATGAAAAACTGTTTTTT,CASSLGINEKLFF
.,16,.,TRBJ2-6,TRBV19,TGTGCCAGTAGTATGTTACAGGGCTCTGGGGCCAACGTCCTGACTTTC,CASSMLQGSGANVLTF
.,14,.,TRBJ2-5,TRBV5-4,TGTGCCAGCAGCTTGAACCGGGGGCAAGAGACCCAGTACTTC,CASSLNRGQETQYF